This is a list of T cell receptor beta chains from one sample in a study of technical replicates of blood from several donors. Profiling relied on immunoSEQ multiplex PCR, and the TCRdb table lists in-frame clones only, not all of them. The repertoire consists of about 13,000 clones, with 79% occurring once and the leading ten covering roughly an eighth. The sequencing input was PBMCs. The receptors were sampled from a human donor in good health. CDR3s include the opening cysteine and the closing phenylalanine or tryptophan. Each record gives: D gene, J gene, V gene, clone size, CDR3 DNA, CDR3 protein. The D gene is left open where the match is weak. A clone size is listed for some rows: how often the clone was seen (once, few, many), or a class if it is expanded.

d_call: TRBD2
j_call: TRBJ2-7
v_call: TRBV5-4
clone_size: -
cdr3_nt: TGTGCCAGCAGACCACACGGGACTAGCGGGAACCGCGAGCAGTACTTC
cdr3_aa: CASRPHGTSGNREQYF

d_call: -
j_call: TRBJ2-2
v_call: TRBV5-6
clone_size: -
cdr3_nt: TGTGCCAGCAGGCGCATGAACACCGGGGAGCTGTTTTTT
cdr3_aa: CASRRMNTGELFF

d_call: -
j_call: TRBJ2-3
v_call: TRBV7-9
clone_size: -
cdr3_nt: TGTGCCAGCAGTCTCGGACTTTCAGATACGCAGTATTTT
cdr3_aa: CASSLGLSDTQYF

d_call: -
j_call: TRBJ2-1
v_call: TRBV29-1
clone_size: -
cdr3_nt: TGCAGCGTTGTGAAGCCGGGGATCAATGAGCAGTTCTTC
cdr3_aa: CSVVKPGINEQFF

d_call: TRBD2
j_call: TRBJ2-2
v_call: TRBV7-2
clone_size: -
cdr3_nt: TGTGCCAGCAGCGGTACTAGCGGAAACACCGGGGAGCTGTTTTTT
cdr3_aa: CASSGTSGNTGELFF

d_call: -
j_call: TRBJ2-2
v_call: TRBV2
clone_size: -
cdr3_nt: TGTGCCAGCAGGCTGGCCCTGGGGGAGCTGTTTTTT
cdr3_aa: CASRLALGELFF

d_call: -
j_call: TRBJ2-5
v_call: TRBV7-7
clone_size: -
cdr3_nt: TGTGCCAGCAGCCCAAACAGGGTGGGAGAGACCCAGTACTTC
cdr3_aa: CASSPNRVGETQYF

d_call: -
j_call: TRBJ2-3
v_call: TRBV11-3
clone_size: -
cdr3_nt: TGTGCCAGCAGCTTACGAGTCACAGATACGCAGTATTTT
cdr3_aa: CASSLRVTDTQYF

d_call: -
j_call: TRBJ2-3
v_call: TRBV11-2
clone_size: -
cdr3_nt: TGTGCCAGCAGCTTAGATCAGGGTACGCAGTATTTT
cdr3_aa: CASSLDQGTQYF

d_call: -
j_call: TRBJ1-5
v_call: TRBV21-1
clone_size: -
cdr3_nt: TGTGCCAGACGACCGGGACAGGGGACCAATCAGCCCCAGCATTTT
cdr3_aa: CARRPGQGTNQPQHF

d_call: -
j_call: TRBJ2-2
v_call: TRBV19
clone_size: -
cdr3_nt: TGTGCCAGTAGTATTGGGAAGGAGGTGTTCGCGAACACCGGGGAGCTGTTTTTT
cdr3_aa: CASSIGKEVFANTGELFF

d_call: -
j_call: TRBJ1-2
v_call: TRBV28
clone_size: -
cdr3_nt: TGTGCCAGCAGCCGTCCTGTAGGGTCGGCAGGGGACTATGGCTACACCTTC
cdr3_aa: CASSRPVGSAGDYGYTF

d_call: -
j_call: TRBJ2-5
v_call: TRBV15
clone_size: -
cdr3_nt: TGTGCCACCAGCAGAGGCAGGGGAGAGACCCAGTACTTC
cdr3_aa: CATSRGRGETQYF

d_call: -
j_call: TRBJ2-7
v_call: TRBV25-1
clone_size: once
cdr3_nt: TGTGCCAGCAGTGATTTCGGGCAGGGAATCACCAACGAGCAGTACTTC
cdr3_aa: CASSDFGQGITNEQYF

d_call: TRBD2
j_call: TRBJ2-1
v_call: TRBV11-2
clone_size: -
cdr3_nt: TGTGCCAGCAGTCATCCCCAACGGGACTATATCATCAATGAGCAGTTCTTC
cdr3_aa: CASSHPQRDYIINEQFF

d_call: TRBD1
j_call: TRBJ2-7
v_call: TRBV11-2
clone_size: -
cdr3_nt: TGTGCCAGCAGCTCCGATGGACAGGGGGCGCGGTACGAGCAGTACTTC
cdr3_aa: CASSSDGQGARYEQYF

d_call: TRBD1
j_call: TRBJ2-7
v_call: TRBV9
clone_size: -
cdr3_nt: TGTGCCAGCAGCGGAGGGGACAGCTCCTACGAGCAGTACTTC
cdr3_aa: CASSGGDSSYEQYF

d_call: TRBD1
j_call: TRBJ2-7
v_call: TRBV6-6
clone_size: -
cdr3_nt: TGTGCCAGCAGTACAGGGGGTACCTCCTACGAGCAGTACTTC
cdr3_aa: CASSTGGTSYEQYF

d_call: -
j_call: TRBJ2-5
v_call: TRBV30
clone_size: -
cdr3_nt: TGTGCCTGGAGTGTACTTGGTGCAGAGACCCAGTACTTC
cdr3_aa: CAWSVLGAETQYF

d_call: TRBD1
j_call: TRBJ2-7
v_call: TRBV6-5
clone_size: few
cdr3_nt: TGTGCCACCAAGGGACAGGGGTTGGGGGAGCAGTACTTC
cdr3_aa: CATKGQGLGEQYF

d_call: TRBD1
j_call: TRBJ1-4
v_call: TRBV7-9
clone_size: -
cdr3_nt: TGTGCCAGCAGCTTAGAGACAGGGGTACGGGAAAAACTGTTTTTT
cdr3_aa: CASSLETGVREKLFF

d_call: TRBD1
j_call: TRBJ2-5
v_call: TRBV28
clone_size: -
cdr3_nt: TGTGCCAGCAGACCGGGACAGGGTTTCCAAGAGACCCAGTACTTC
cdr3_aa: CASRPGQGFQETQYF

d_call: TRBD2
j_call: TRBJ2-7
v_call: TRBV5-4
clone_size: -
cdr3_nt: TGTGCCAGCAGCTACGGGACTAGCGGCTACGAGCAGTACTTC
cdr3_aa: CASSYGTSGYEQYF

d_call: TRBD2
j_call: TRBJ2-1
v_call: TRBV10-1
clone_size: -
cdr3_nt: TGCGCCAGCAGTGATGGGACTAGCGGGAGGGCCAATGAGCAGTTCTTC
cdr3_aa: CASSDGTSGRANEQFF

d_call: TRBD1
j_call: TRBJ2-5
v_call: TRBV6-1
clone_size: -
cdr3_nt: TGTGCCAGCAGGGGACAGGGGGAAGAGACCCAGTACTTC
cdr3_aa: CASRGQGEETQYF

d_call: -
j_call: TRBJ2-6
v_call: TRBV5-1
clone_size: -
cdr3_nt: TGCGCCAGCAGCTTGGGCGGTAACTCTGGGGCCAACGTCCTGACTTTC
cdr3_aa: CASSLGGNSGANVLTF

d_call: TRBD2
j_call: TRBJ2-7
v_call: TRBV10-3
clone_size: -
cdr3_nt: TGTGCCATCAGTGAGTCGTCAGGTCTAGCGGGGGAGAGCTCCTACGAGCAGTACTTC
cdr3_aa: CAISESSGLAGESSYEQYF

d_call: -
j_call: TRBJ1-2
v_call: TRBV28
clone_size: -
cdr3_nt: TGTGCCAGCACTCTCCCGTCAGGGGTTAACTATGGCTACACCTTC
cdr3_aa: CASTLPSGVNYGYTF

d_call: -
j_call: TRBJ2-3
v_call: TRBV11-3
clone_size: -
cdr3_nt: TGTGCCAGCAGCTTCGGGTGGGGGGGCCCAGAAAGCACAGATACGCAGTATTTT
cdr3_aa: CASSFGWGGPESTDTQYF

d_call: TRBD1
j_call: TRBJ2-7
v_call: TRBV27
clone_size: -
cdr3_nt: TGTGCCAGCAGTTTATCGATGGGACAGGGGTTCGACGAGCAGTACTTC
cdr3_aa: CASSLSMGQGFDEQYF

d_call: -
j_call: TRBJ1-5
v_call: TRBV6-1
clone_size: once
cdr3_nt: TGTGCCAGCAGTGATCCGAGGATCGATAGCAATCAGCCCCAGCATTTT
cdr3_aa: CASSDPRIDSNQPQHF

d_call: TRBD2
j_call: TRBJ2-5
v_call: TRBV10-2
clone_size: -
cdr3_nt: TGCGCCAGCAGCCTAGCGGGAGAGATTTCCGAGACCCAGTACTTC
cdr3_aa: CASSLAGEISETQYF

d_call: -
j_call: TRBJ2-3
v_call: TRBV5-1
clone_size: -
cdr3_nt: TGCGCCAGCAGCTACGGACAGAACTCAGATACGCAGTATTTT
cdr3_aa: CASSYGQNSDTQYF

d_call: TRBD2
j_call: TRBJ2-3
v_call: TRBV2
clone_size: -
cdr3_nt: TGTGCCAGCAGTCGAAAAGCGGGAGGGCCGGATACGCAGTATTTT
cdr3_aa: CASSRKAGGPDTQYF

d_call: TRBD1
j_call: TRBJ2-3
v_call: TRBV6-1
clone_size: -
cdr3_nt: TGTGCCAGCAACTCGGGACAGGACACAGATACGCAGTATTTT
cdr3_aa: CASNSGQDTDTQYF

d_call: TRBD2
j_call: TRBJ2-1
v_call: TRBV7-6
clone_size: -
cdr3_nt: TGTGCCAGCAGCTTAGACCGGACTAGCGGGAGGGCCAATGAGCAGTTCTTC
cdr3_aa: CASSLDRTSGRANEQFF

d_call: -
j_call: TRBJ2-2
v_call: TRBV2
clone_size: -
cdr3_nt: TGTGCCAGCAGGCTAGCGACCACCAGGGAGCTGTTTTTT
cdr3_aa: CASRLATTRELFF

d_call: -
j_call: TRBJ1-5
v_call: TRBV19
clone_size: -
cdr3_nt: TGTGCCAGTACTACTTCCCCCCATAGCAATCAGCCCCAGCATTTT
cdr3_aa: CASTTSPHSNQPQHF

d_call: TRBD2
j_call: TRBJ2-7
v_call: TRBV2
clone_size: -
cdr3_nt: TGTGCCAGCTTAGAGGGACTAGCGGCCTACGAGCAGTACTTC
cdr3_aa: CASLEGLAAYEQYF

d_call: TRBD2
j_call: TRBJ2-3
v_call: TRBV2
clone_size: -
cdr3_nt: TGTGCCAGCAGGGAAGCGACTAGCGGGATGCGCACAGATACGCAGTATTTT
cdr3_aa: CASREATSGMRTDTQYF

d_call: TRBD1
j_call: TRBJ1-5
v_call: TRBV6-5
clone_size: -
cdr3_nt: TGTGCCAGCAGTTTCGGACAGGGAGGAGGGAATCAGCCCCAGCATTTT
cdr3_aa: CASSFGQGGGNQPQHF

d_call: TRBD2
j_call: TRBJ2-1
v_call: TRBV18
clone_size: -
cdr3_nt: TGTGCCAGCTCACCACCTAGCGGGAACTACAATGAGCAGTTCTTC
cdr3_aa: CASSPPSGNYNEQFF

d_call: -
j_call: TRBJ2-7
v_call: TRBV6-6
clone_size: -
cdr3_nt: TGTGCCAGCAGTCTCGGACAGAACTCCTACGAGCAGTACTTC
cdr3_aa: CASSLGQNSYEQYF

d_call: TRBD1
j_call: TRBJ2-5
v_call: TRBV5-1
clone_size: once
cdr3_nt: TGCGCCAGCAGCTACGGACAGGGTCGGATAGGAGAGACCCAGTACTTC
cdr3_aa: CASSYGQGRIGETQYF

d_call: -
j_call: TRBJ1-2
v_call: TRBV18
clone_size: -
cdr3_nt: TGTGCCAGCTCCCAGGACACGAACTATGGCTACACCTTC
cdr3_aa: CASSQDTNYGYTF